Shown below are 13 T cell receptor beta chains from a single sample sequenced in a study of control samples from healthy donors and cancer patients. Produced via immunoSEQ multiplex PCR; TCRdb's table is partial and in-frame only. The table has some 150,000 clones, 93% seen once. Sequenced input: blood. These receptor sequences come from a man aged 50-60 years in good health.

This chain uses TRBV27 with TRBJ2-4; 7 bases are a match to TRBD2. Looked up from germline, CDR1 is MNHEY and CDR2 is SMNVEV (reference sequence). V gave up 5 bases and J gave up 6 bases; unmatched junction bases: 7. This CDR3 has 14 amino acids. This chain's CDR3 is CASSPGPGGNIQYF. Here the CDR3 DNA reads TGTGCCAGCAGTCCCGGACCGGGGGGAAACATTCAGTACTTC.

The chain carries TRBV15 and TRBJ1-1; TRBD1 matches at 7 bases. The length of the CDR3 is 15 residues. Germline values: CDR1 LNHNV, CDR2 YYDKDF (reference sequence). V lost 9 bases, J lost 0 bases, and 10 bases stayed unmatched. CDR3 coding DNA: TGTGCCACTACCGGACAGGAGGTGATGAACACTGAAGCTTTCTTT. Residues: CATTGQEVMNTEAFF.

The chain recombines TRBV15 with TRBJ1-1, with 8 bases that match TRBD1. Germline V gives CDR1 LNHNV, CDR2 YYDKDF (reference sequence). Trimming at V came to 5 bases and at J to 6 bases, leaving 8 bases not matched to a gene. The CDR3 is 14 residues long. The CDR3 region has the DNA TGTGCCACCAGCCTCGGACAGGGAACATCTGAAGCTTTCTTT. Protein: CATSLGQGTSEAFF.

This rearrangement joins TRBV10-2 to TRBJ2-7; 7 nucleotides agree with TRBD1. V gave up 6 bases and J gave up 3 bases; unmatched junction bases: 11. This CDR3 spans 15 amino acids. Germline V gene data show CDR1 as WSHSY and CDR2 as SAAADI. CDR3: CASRFGRGSFYEQYF. The CDR3 DNA reads as TGCGCCAGCAGATTCGGCAGGGGGTCCTTCTACGAGCAGTACTTC.

The chain links TRBV4-1 to TRBJ2-1; 8 bases are a match to TRBD2. Trimming took 4 bases from V and 6 from J; bases not matched to a gene: 8. This CDR3 is built from 15 residues. Germline lookup yields CDR1 MGHRA and CDR2 YSYEKL. The CDR3 DNA reads TGCGCCAGCAGCCTAAAATCGACTAGCGTCAATGAGCAGTTCTTC. Its translation: CASSLKSTSVNEQFF.

The chain has TRBV5-1 and TRBJ2-3, with 9 bases matching TRBD2. This CDR3 is 14 amino acids long. The germline V gene encodes CDR1 SGHRS and CDR2 YFSETQ. V shed 7 bases and J 2 bases; nucleotides not matched to a gene: 5. The CDR3 DNA reads as TGCGCCAGCTCCCTAGCGGGGCACACAGATACGCAGTATTTT. It yields the protein CASSLAGHTDTQYF.

V usage is TRBV5-4 and J usage is TRBJ1-3; D uncertain. The V end lost 0 bases, the J end lost 0 bases, and 7 bases lay between the germline ends. The germline V gene has CDR1 SGHNT and CDR2 YYREEE (reference sequence). The CDR3 runs 15 residues. The CDR3 coding sequence is TGTGCCAGCAGCTTGGGACGCTTCTCTGGAAACACCATATATTTT. It yields the protein CASSLGRFSGNTIYF. The full variable domain, its missing parts supplied by reference TRBV5-4 and TRBJ1-3, is ETGVTQSPTHLIKTRGQQVTLRCSSQSGHNTVSWYQQALGQGPQFIFQYYREEENGRGNFPPRFSGLQFPNYSSELNVNALELDDSALYLCASSLGRFSGNTIYFGEGSWLTVV.

A word on this clone: The sample has other DNA sequences that encode this CDR3 too. The CDR3 DNA sequence: TGCGCCAGCAGCTTGGCGGGACTAGATACGCAGTATTTT. Its translation: CASSLAGLDTQYF. The chain joins TRBV5-1 to TRBJ2-3; a possible D gene is TRBD2 (6 bases). CDR1 is SGHRS, CDR2 YFSETQ, per germline. V lost 0 bases and J 5 bases, leaving 7 bases between the germline ends. CDR3 size: 13 residues.

The chain uses TRBV6-6 and TRBJ2-3, with D perhaps matching TRBD1 or TRBD2 (5 bases each). The CDR3 is made up of 16 amino acids. The V and J ends lost 6 bases and 4 bases respectively, with 20 bases between them. Germline CDR1 is MNHNY and CDR2 is SVGAGI (reference sequence). The CDR3 DNA is TGTGCCAGCAGAATCAGGGCCTACGGGGCGGCAGATACGCAGTATTTT. Encoded protein: CASRIRAYGAADTQYF.

The V gene is TRBV5-4, the J gene TRBJ2-3; D possibly corresponds to TRBD1 (6 bases). Trimming removed 0 bases from V and 8 bases from J, with 13 bases in between. The CDR3 runs 14 residues. CDR1 and CDR2 (germline): SGHNT, YYREEE (reference sequence). The CDR3 region is CASSLAGLQGTQYF. Written as DNA, the CDR3 is TGTGCCAGCAGCTTGGCCGGGCTACAGGGTACGCAGTATTTT.

V gene TRBV29-1 combines with J gene TRBJ2-2; 9 nucleotides line up with TRBD2. CDR3 size: 13 residues. Germline trimming cut 4 bases from V and 7 bases from J; bases unmatched to any gene: 4. Per germline, CDR1 SQVTM and CDR2 ANQGSEA. The CDR3 protein is CSVGSGRLGELFF. CDR3 sequence (DNA): TGCAGCGTTGGGAGCGGGAGGCTCGGGGAGCTGTTTTTT.

Here the CDR3 DNA reads TGTGCCAGCAGCGACTCCCTCCCTCCCGGAGATACGCAGTATTTT. This codes for CASSDSLPPGDTQYF. The rearrangement links TRBV11-3 to TRBJ2-3; D gene unclear. The germline CDR1 and CDR2 sequences are SGHNT and YENEEA. Trimming removed 5 bases from V and 5 bases from J, with 17 bases in between. There are 15 residues in the CDR3. The entire variable domain, with the rest obtained from reference TRBV11-3 and TRBJ2-3, is as follows: EAGVVQSPRYKIIEKKQPVAFWCNPISGHNTLYWYLQNLGQGPELLIRYENEEAVDDSQLPKDRFSAERLKGVDSTLKIQPAELGDSAVYLCASSDSLPPGDTQYFGPGTRLTVL.

The chain links TRBV9 to TRBJ2-5, with 7 positions matching TRBD2. The V segment lost 4 bases and the J segment 5 bases; nucleotides outside the gene matches: 5. CDR3 length: 13 amino acids. Germline CDR1 SGDLS, CDR2 YYNGEE. CDR3 sequence reads: CASSLQGGETQYF. The CDR3, as DNA: TGTGCCAGCAGCCTTCAGGGAGGGGAGACCCAGTACTTC.